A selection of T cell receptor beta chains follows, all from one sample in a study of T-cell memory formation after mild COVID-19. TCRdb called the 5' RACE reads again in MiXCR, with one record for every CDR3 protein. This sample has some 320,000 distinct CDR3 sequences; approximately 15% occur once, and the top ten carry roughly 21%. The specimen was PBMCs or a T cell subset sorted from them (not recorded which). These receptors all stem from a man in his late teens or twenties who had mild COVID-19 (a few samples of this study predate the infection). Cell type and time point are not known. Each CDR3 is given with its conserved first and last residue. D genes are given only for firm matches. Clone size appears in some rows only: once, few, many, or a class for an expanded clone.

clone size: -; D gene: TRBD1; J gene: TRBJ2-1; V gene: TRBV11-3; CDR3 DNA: TGTGCCAGCAGCGCAAACAGGGGGCAGAGCTCCTACAATGAGCAGTTCTTC; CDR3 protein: CASSANRGQSSYNEQFF
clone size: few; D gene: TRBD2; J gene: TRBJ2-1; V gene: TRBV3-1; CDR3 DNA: TGTGCCAGCAGCCCTCCCGGACTAGCGGGGGTACATGAGCAGTTCTTC; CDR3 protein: CASSPPGLAGVHEQFF
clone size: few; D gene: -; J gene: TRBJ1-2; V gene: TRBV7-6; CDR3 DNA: TGTGCCAGCAGCGTCGGGCAGGGCTATGGCTACACCTTC; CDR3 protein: CASSVGQGYGYTF
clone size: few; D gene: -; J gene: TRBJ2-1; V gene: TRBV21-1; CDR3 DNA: TGTGCCAGCAGCAAAGACAGCGGGGCCTGCAATGAGCAGTTCTTC; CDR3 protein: CASSKDSGACNEQFF
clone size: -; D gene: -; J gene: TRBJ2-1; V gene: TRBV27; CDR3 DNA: TGTGCCAGCAGAAGAGGCGGGGGCCGAAGCAATGAGCAGTTCTTC; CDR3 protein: CASRRGGGRSNEQFF
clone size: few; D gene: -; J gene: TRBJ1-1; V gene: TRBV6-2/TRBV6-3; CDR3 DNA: TGTGCCAGCAGACTGGGAGGGGACACTGAAGCTTTCTTT; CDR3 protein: CASRLGGDTEAFF
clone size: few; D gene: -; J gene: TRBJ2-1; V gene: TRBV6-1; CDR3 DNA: TGTGCCAGCAGTGAAAAGGGGGTGGGGGAGCTCTTC; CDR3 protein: CASSEKGVGELF
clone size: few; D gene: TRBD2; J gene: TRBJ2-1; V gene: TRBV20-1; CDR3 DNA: TGCAGTGCTAGGGGACTAGTTACGTTTTACAATGAGCAGTTCTTC; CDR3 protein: CSARGLVTFYNEQFF
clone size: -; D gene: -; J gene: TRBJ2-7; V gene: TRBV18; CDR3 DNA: TGTGCCAGCTCACCTAGGCAGGCCTCCTACGAGCAGTACTTC; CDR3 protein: CASSPRQASYEQYF
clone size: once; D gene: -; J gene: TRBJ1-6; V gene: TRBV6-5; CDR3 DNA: TGTGCCAGCAGTTACACCGGGAAGGATTCACCCCTCCACTTT; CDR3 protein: CASSYTGKDSPLHF
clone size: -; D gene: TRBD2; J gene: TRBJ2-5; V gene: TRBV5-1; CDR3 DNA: TGCGCCAGCAGCTTCTCGGGACTAGGGATGGGGGAGACCCAGTACTTC; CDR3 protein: CASSFSGLGMGETQYF
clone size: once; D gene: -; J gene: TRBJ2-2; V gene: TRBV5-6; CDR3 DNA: TGTGCCAGCAGCCCAAATTTCCCAGGTCACGGGGAGCTGTTTTTT; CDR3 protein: CASSPNFPGHGELFF
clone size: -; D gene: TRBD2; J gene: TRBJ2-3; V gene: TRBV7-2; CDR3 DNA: TGTGCCAGCAGCCCGGGGGGGTCGGGGGTCACAGATACGCAGTATTTT; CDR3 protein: CASSPGGSGVTDTQYF
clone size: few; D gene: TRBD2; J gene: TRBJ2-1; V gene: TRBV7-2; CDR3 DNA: TGTGCCAGCAGATTCGGCGGGGGCAATGAGCAGTTCTTC; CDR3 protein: CASRFGGGNEQFF
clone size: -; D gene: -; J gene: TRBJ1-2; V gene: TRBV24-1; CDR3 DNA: TGTGCCACCAGTGATGACAGCGCTAACTATGGCTACACCTTC; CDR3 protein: CATSDDSANYGYTF
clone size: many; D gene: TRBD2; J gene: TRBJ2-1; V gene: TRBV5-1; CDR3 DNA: TGCGCCAGCAAGACTAGCGGGGGGTTTGAGCAGTTCTTC; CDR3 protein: CASKTSGGFEQFF
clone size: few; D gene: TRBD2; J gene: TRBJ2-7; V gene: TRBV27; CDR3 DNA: TGTGCCAGCAGGGAGATTAGCGGGGGGGCCTACGAGCAGTACTTC; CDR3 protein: CASREISGGAYEQYF
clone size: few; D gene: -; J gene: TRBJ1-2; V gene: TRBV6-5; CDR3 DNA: TGTGCCAGCAGTTACTTCTCGGGACTCCCCCGGGGCTATGGCTACACCTTC; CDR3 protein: CASSYFSGLPRGYGYTF
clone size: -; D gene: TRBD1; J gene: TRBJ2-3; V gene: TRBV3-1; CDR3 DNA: TGTGCCAGCAGCCCGACAGGGGCCCCGGATACGCAGTATTTT; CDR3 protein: CASSPTGAPDTQYF
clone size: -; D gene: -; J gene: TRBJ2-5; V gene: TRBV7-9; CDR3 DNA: TGTGCCAGCAGCTTAGTGAGACTTCTAGGGGAGACCCAGTACTTC; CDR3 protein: CASSLVRLLGETQYF
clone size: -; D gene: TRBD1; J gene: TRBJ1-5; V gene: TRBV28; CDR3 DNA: TGTGCCAGCAGTTTGACAGGGGGCCAGACCCAGCATTTT; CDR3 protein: CASSLTGGQTQHF
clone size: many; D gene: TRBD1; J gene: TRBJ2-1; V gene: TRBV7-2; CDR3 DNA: TGTGCCAGCAGCTTAATCCGAGGGGGCCTCGGGAATGAGCAGTTCTTC; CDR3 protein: CASSLIRGGLGNEQFF
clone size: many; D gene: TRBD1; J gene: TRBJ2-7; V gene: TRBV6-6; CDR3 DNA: TGTGCCAGCAGTGGGAACGACAGGGTTCTCGGTGAGCAGTACTTC; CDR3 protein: CASSGNDRVLGEQYF
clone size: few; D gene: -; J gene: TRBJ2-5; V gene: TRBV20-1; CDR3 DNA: TGCAGTGCTAGAGTCCTACAAGGGGGAGAGACCCAGTACTTC; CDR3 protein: CSARVLQGGETQYF
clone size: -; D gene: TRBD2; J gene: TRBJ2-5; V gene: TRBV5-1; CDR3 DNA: TGCGCCAGCAGCTGGCGGGGTAGCGGGGGACTTGAGACCCAGTACTTC; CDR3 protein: CASSWRGSGGLETQYF
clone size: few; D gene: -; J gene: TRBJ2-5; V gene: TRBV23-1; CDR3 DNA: TGCGCCAGCAGTCAATCTTGGGAGACCCAGTACTTC; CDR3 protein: CASSQSWETQYF
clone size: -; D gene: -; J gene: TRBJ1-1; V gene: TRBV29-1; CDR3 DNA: TGCAGCGTTGAAGATCGTCGGGAATTCATGAACACTGAAGCTTTCTTT; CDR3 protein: CSVEDRREFMNTEAFF
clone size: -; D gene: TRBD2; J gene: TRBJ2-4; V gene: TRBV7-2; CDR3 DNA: TGTGCCAGCAGCTTAGGACTAGCGAGAGCCAAAAACATTCAGTACTTC; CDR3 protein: CASSLGLARAKNIQYF
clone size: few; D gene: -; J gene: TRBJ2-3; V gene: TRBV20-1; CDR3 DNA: TGCAGTGCTAGGGCCCCATGGGGGCAGACAGATACGCAGTATTTT; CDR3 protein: CSARAPWGQTDTQYF
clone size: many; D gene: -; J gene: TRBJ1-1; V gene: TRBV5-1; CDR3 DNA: TGCGCCAGCAGCTTGGAGGCAGGGAGCACTGAAGCTTTCTTT; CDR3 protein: CASSLEAGSTEAFF
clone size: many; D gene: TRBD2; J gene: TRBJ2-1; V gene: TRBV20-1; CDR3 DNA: TGCAGTGCTAGAGATGAGCGGGAGACCTACAATGAGCAGTTCTTC; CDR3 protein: CSARDERETYNEQFF
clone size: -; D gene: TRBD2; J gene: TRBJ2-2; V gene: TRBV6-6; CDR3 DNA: TGTGCCAGCACCGGAGTAGCGGGGGGATCGGGGGAGCTGTTTTTT; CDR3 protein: CASTGVAGGSGELFF
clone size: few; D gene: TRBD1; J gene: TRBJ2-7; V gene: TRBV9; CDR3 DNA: TGTGCCAGCAGCGTAGGACAGGGGGCCTCCTACGAGCAGTACTTC; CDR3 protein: CASSVGQGASYEQYF
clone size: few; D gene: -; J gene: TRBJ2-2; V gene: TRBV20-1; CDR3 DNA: TGCAGTGCTAGAGATGTTCGGCGGGGGCACACCGGGGAGCTGTTTTTT; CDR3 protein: CSARDVRRGHTGELFF
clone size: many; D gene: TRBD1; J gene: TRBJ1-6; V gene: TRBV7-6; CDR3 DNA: TGTGCCAGCAGCTCAGATTCCTACCGGGACAGCCGATCACCCCTCCACTTT; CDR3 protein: CASSSDSYRDSRSPLHF
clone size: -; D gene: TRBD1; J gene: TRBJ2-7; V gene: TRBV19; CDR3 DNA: TGTGCCAGTAGCCTTGGGACAGGGTATTCCTACGAGCAGTACTTC; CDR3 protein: CASSLGTGYSYEQYF
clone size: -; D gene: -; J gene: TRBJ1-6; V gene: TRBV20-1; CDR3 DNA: TGCAGTGCTAGTGCCACCCTCGAGCATTCACCCCTCCACTTT; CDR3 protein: CSASATLEHSPLHF
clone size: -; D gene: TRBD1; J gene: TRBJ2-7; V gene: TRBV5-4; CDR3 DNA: TGTGCCAGCAGCTTGCTGGGACAGGGATGGACCTACGAGCAGTACTTC; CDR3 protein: CASSLLGQGWTYEQYF
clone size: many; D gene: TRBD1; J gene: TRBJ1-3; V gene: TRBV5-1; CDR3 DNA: TGCGCCAGCAGCGGGACAGGGACTAGCTCTGGAAACACCATATATTTT; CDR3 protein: CASSGTGTSSGNTIYF
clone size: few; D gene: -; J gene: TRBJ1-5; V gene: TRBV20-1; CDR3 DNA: TGCAGTGCTACCGCCCTGGACAGCCTCAATCAGCCCCAGCATTTT; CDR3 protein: CSATALDSLNQPQHF
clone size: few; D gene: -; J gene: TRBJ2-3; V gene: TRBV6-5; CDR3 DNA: TGTGCCAGCAGTTACATGACTTTAGCAACCGGCACAGATACGCAGTATTTT; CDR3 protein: CASSYMTLATGTDTQYF
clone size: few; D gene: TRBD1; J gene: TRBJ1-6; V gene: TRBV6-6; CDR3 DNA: TGTGCCAGCAGCACCCGGACAGGGACAGCCTATAATTCACCCCTCCACTTT; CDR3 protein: CASSTRTGTAYNSPLHF
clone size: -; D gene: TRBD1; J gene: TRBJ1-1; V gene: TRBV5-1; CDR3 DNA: TGCGCCAGCAGCTTTCTGACAGGGTATAACACTGAAGCTTTCTTT; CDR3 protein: CASSFLTGYNTEAFF
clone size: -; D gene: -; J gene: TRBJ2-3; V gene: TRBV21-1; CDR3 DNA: TGTGCCAGCGCCTCCACTAGCACAGATACGCAGTATTTT; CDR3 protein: CASASTSTDTQYF
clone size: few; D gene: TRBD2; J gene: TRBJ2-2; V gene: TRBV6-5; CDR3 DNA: TGTGCCAGCAAGCCCGGGACTAGCGGGGCCGGGGAGCTGTTTTTT; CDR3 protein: CASKPGTSGAGELFF
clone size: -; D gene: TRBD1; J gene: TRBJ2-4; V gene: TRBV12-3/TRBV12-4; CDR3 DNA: TGTGCCAGCAGTTTCTTCCGGCTGGGACAGTCCTTAGCCAAAAACATTCAGTACTTC; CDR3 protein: CASSFFRLGQSLAKNIQYF
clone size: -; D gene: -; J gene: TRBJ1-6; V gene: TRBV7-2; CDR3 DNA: TGTGCCAGCAGCCGGTCGGGGCCTAATTCACCCCTCCACTTT; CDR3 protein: CASSRSGPNSPLHF
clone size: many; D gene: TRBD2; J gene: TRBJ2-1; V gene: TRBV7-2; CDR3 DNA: TGTGCCAGCAGCTTAGTCCGGGGGGGCTCCTACAATGAGCAGTTCTTC; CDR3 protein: CASSLVRGGSYNEQFF
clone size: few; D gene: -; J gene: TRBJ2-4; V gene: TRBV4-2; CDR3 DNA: TGTGCCAGCAGCCAATCTGTCCTAGATACAATCGGGACCATTCAGTACTTC; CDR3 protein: CASSQSVLDTIGTIQYF
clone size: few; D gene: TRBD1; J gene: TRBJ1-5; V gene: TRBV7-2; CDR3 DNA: TGTGCCAGCAGCTTCCAGGGGGCGGGCAATCAGCCCCAGCATTTT; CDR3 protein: CASSFQGAGNQPQHF
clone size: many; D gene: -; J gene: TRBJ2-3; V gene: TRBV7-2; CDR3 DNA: TGTGCCAGCTCCGGGGCGACAGATACGCAGTATTTT; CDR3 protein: CASSGATDTQYF
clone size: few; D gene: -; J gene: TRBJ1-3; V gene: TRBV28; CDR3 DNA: TGTGCCACCAGGGCCTCTGGAAACACCATATATTTT; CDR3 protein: CATRASGNTIYF
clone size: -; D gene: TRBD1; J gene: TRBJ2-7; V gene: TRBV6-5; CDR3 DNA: TGTGCCAGCAGTTACTCGATTGGGACGACAGGGTCCTACGAGCAGTACTTC; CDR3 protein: CASSYSIGTTGSYEQYF
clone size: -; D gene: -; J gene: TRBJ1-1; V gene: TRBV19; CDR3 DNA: TGTGCCAGTAGTTGGGGGGCTGAAGCTTTCTTT; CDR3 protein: CASSWGAEAFF
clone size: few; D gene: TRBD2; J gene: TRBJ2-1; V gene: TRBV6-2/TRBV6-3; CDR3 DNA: TGTGCCAGCAGCCCGACAAGAAGACTAGCGGGGGGATACAATGAGCAGTTCTTC; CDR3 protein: CASSPTRRLAGGYNEQFF